These T cell receptor beta chains were read from a single sample in a study of blood T cell repertoires in COVID-19. TCRdb's table, derived via immunoSEQ multiplex PCR, lists solely in-frame clones and lacks some. The sample yields 150,000 to 200,000 clones, 85% to 90% seen once. Sequencing used peripheral blood. The receptors shown here come from a woman aged 70-85 years with COVID-19, enrolled during active disease. Each CDR3 is given with its conserved first and last residue. The D gene is left open where the match is weak. A row's size may be missing; if present it is once, few, many or a size class.

D gene,V gene,CDR3 length,clone size,J gene,CDR3 DNA,CDR3 protein
TRBD1,TRBV6-5,15,.,TRBJ1-3,TGTGCCAGCAGTTACGGGACAGGGAGAGGAAACACCATATATTTT,CASSYGTGRGNTIYF
TRBD1,TRBV15,15,few,TRBJ1-4,TGTGCCACCAGCAGAGACGACAGGGGGAGTGAAAAACTGTTTTTT,CATSRDDRGSEKLFF
TRBD1,TRBV7-9,12,once,TRBJ2-7,TGTGCCAGCAGACGGGACAGGCGTGAGCAGTACTTC,CASRRDRREQYF
TRBD2,TRBV15,16,.,TRBJ2-1,TGTGCCACCAGCATAGCGGGAGGGAGTTTCTACAATGAGCAGTTCTTC,CATSIAGGSFYNEQFF
.,TRBV2,15,.,TRBJ1-4,TGTGCCAGCAGTGAAGCGCTTAGGGGTGTTGAAAAACTGTTTTTT,CASSEALRGVEKLFF
TRBD1,TRBV7-6,14,.,TRBJ2-7,TGTGCCAGCAGCAAAGGACAGGGGGTGTACGAGCAGTACTTC,CASSKGQGVYEQYF
TRBD2,TRBV3-1/TRBV3-2,17,.,TRBJ2-5,TGTGCCAGCAGCCATATGACTAGCGGGATATGGGATGAGACCCAGTACTTC,CASSHMTSGIWDETQYF
.,TRBV29-1,11,.,TRBJ2-7,TGCAGCGTGGAATACACCTACGAGCAGTACTTC,CSVEYTYEQYF
.,TRBV5-5,11,.,TRBJ2-5,TGTGCCAGCAGCTCCAGAGAGACCCAGTACTTC,CASSSRETQYF
.,TRBV19,13,.,TRBJ1-5,TGTGCCATAGCGGGAGGAGGCAATCAGCCCCAGCATTTT,CAIAGGGNQPQHF
TRBD1,TRBV7-9,14,few,TRBJ1-5,TGTGCCAGCAGCCCGGGGACAGCTAATCAGCCCCAGCATTTT,CASSPGTANQPQHF
.,TRBV11-2,18,.,TRBJ1-3,TGTGCCAGCAGCTTAGAAATCGGGTCGCCGGCGCCTGGAAACACCATATATTTT,CASSLEIGSPAPGNTIYF
TRBD2,TRBV10-3,14,.,TRBJ2-1,TGTGCCATCACGAGCAGGACTAGCGGGAATGAGCAGTTCTTC,CAITSRTSGNEQFF
TRBD2,TRBV4-2,19,.,TRBJ2-7,TGTGCCAGCAGCCAAGATAGATCCGTGGCGGCGGGAGGGGCCTACGAGCAGTACTTC,CASSQDRSVAAGGAYEQYF
TRBD2,TRBV3-1/TRBV3-2,16,once,TRBJ2-7,TGTGCCAGCAGCCAAGATCGGGCTAGCGGGACTTTAGAGCAGTACTTC,CASSQDRASGTLEQYF
TRBD1,TRBV15,14,.,TRBJ1-5,TGTGCCACCAGCAAACCAGGGGGAGGTCAGCCCCAGCATTTT,CATSKPGGGQPQHF
TRBD2,TRBV6-2/TRBV6-3,18,.,TRBJ2-3,TGTGCCAGCAGTTCCCACTCAGGAGGGAGGGCCTTCCCAGATACGCAGTATTTT,CASSSHSGGRAFPDTQYF
.,TRBV5-4,13,.,TRBJ2-2,TGTGCCAGCAGCTCTAGGGGTTCCGGGGAGCTGTTTTTT,CASSSRGSGELFF
TRBD1,TRBV6-5,15,.,TRBJ1-5,TGTGCCAGCGGGACAGCGACATATAGCAATCAGCCCCAGCATTTT,CASGTATYSNQPQHF
.,TRBV14,16,.,TRBJ2-3,TGTGCCAGCAGCCAAGATCGGAGGCCCCCTTATGATACGCAGTATTTT,CASSQDRRPPYDTQYF
.,TRBV28,11,.,TRBJ1-2,TGTGCCAGCAGCTTTAGATATGGCTACACCTTC,CASSFRYGYTF
.,TRBV27,14,.,TRBJ1-2,TGTGCCAGCAGTTTGATGGGAGGGAGCTATGGCTACACCTTC,CASSLMGGSYGYTF
.,TRBV24-1,14,few,TRBJ1-2,TGTGCCACCAGTGCACGGGATGTCAGCTATGGCTACACCTTC,CATSARDVSYGYTF
.,TRBV5-1,17,once,TRBJ2-2,TGCGCCAGCAGCTTGAGTCCGGGAGAGAGTGACACCGGGGAGCTGTTTTTT,CASSLSPGESDTGELFF
TRBD1,TRBV6-5,13,.,TRBJ2-7,TGTGCCAGCAGTCCGGGACAGACCTACGAGCAGTACTTC,CASSPGQTYEQYF
.,TRBV11-2,13,.,TRBJ1-1,TGTGCCAGCAGCTTACACTGGAACACTGAAGCTTTCTTT,CASSLHWNTEAFF
TRBD1,TRBV10-3,18,.,TRBJ2-6,TGTGCCATCAGTGACCAGACAGGGTTCCGCTCTGGGGCCAACGTCCTGACTTTC,CAISDQTGFRSGANVLTF
TRBD1,TRBV9,14,.,TRBJ1-2,TGTGCCAGCAGCCCCGGGGACAGTAACTATGGCTACACCTTC,CASSPGDSNYGYTF
.,TRBV7-9,15,.,TRBJ2-2,TGTGCCAGCCGCGGACAGCCCGGGACCACCGGGGAGCTGTTTTTT,CASRGQPGTTGELFF
TRBD2,TRBV5-4,15,few,TRBJ2-7,TGTGCCAGCAGCTTTAAGAATAGCGGGAGCTACGAGCAGTACTTC,CASSFKNSGSYEQYF
.,TRBV6-5,14,once,TRBJ2-1,TGTGCCAGCAACCAAGGAGGGTTCTACAATGAGCAGTTCTTC,CASNQGGFYNEQFF
.,TRBV6-1,15,few,TRBJ2-7,TGTGCCAGCAGTGATGGGGGGACGACACGCTACGAGCAGTACTTC,CASSDGGTTRYEQYF
.,TRBV7-3,12,.,TRBJ2-3,TGTGCCAGCAGCCAAGCCACAGATACGCAGTATTTT,CASSQATDTQYF
TRBD1,TRBV6-5,12,.,TRBJ2-7,TGTGCCACCAGACAGGGCAAGGGCGAGCAGTACTTC,CATRQGKGEQYF
.,TRBV28,12,.,TRBJ2-7,TGTGCCTGTTCCCGGGACTCCTACGAGCAGTACTTC,CACSRDSYEQYF
.,TRBV27,14,.,TRBJ2-1,TGTGCCAGCAGCCGGGGAGACTCCTACAATGAGCAGTTCTTC,CASSRGDSYNEQFF
TRBD1,TRBV29-1,12,.,TRBJ2-1,TGCAGCGTCACAGGGGGCGGCGATGAGCAGTTCTTC,CSVTGGGDEQFF
.,TRBV6-2/TRBV6-3,18,.,TRBJ2-5,TGTGCCAGCAGTTACCCTCGAGGGGGGGCGGATATAGGAGAGACCCAGTACTTC,CASSYPRGGADIGETQYF
TRBD2,TRBV7-2,19,.,TRBJ2-6,TGTGCCAGCAGCGGCAGACTAGCGGGAGGGGTCTCTGGGGCCAACGTCCTGACTTTC,CASSGRLAGGVSGANVLTF
TRBD1,TRBV2,15,.,TRBJ1-5,TGTGCCAGCAGGGACAGGGAGAGGAACAATCAGCCCCAGCATTTT,CASRDRERNNQPQHF
.,TRBV4-1,16,.,TRBJ2-3,TGCGCCAGCAGCCAACGCCGAGGGGGGGCCACAGATACGCAGTATTTT,CASSQRRGGATDTQYF
.,TRBV29-1,13,.,TRBJ1-3,TGCAGCGTTGTCAGGGACTCTGGAAACACCATATATTTT,CSVVRDSGNTIYF
.,TRBV6-5,16,once,TRBJ1-1,TGTGCCAGCAGTTACATGGAGGGCAGAATGAACACTGAAGCTTTCTTT,CASSYMEGRMNTEAFF
TRBD1,TRBV10-3,13,.,TRBJ1-1,TGTGCCATCACAACAGGGGGCGACACTGAAGCTTTCTTT,CAITTGGDTEAFF
TRBD1,TRBV30,12,.,TRBJ1-2,TGTGCCTGGAGTGAACAGGGGGTTGGCTACACCTTC,CAWSEQGVGYTF
.,TRBV18,16,.,TRBJ1-6,TGTGCCAGCTCACCAAGCGTGGACACCTATAATTCACCCCTCCACTTT,CASSPSVDTYNSPLHF
.,TRBV14,13,.,TRBJ2-5,TGTGCCAGCAGCCCCGCGGGACCGGTGGCCCAGTACTTC,CASSPAGPVAQYF
.,TRBV19,13,.,TRBJ2-2,TGTGCCAGTAAGGAGGGGTACACCGGGGAGCTGTTTTTT,CASKEGYTGELFF